This T cell receptor (beta chain) appears in the sequencing data of a study of molecular identifiers for immune sequencing clone quantification. Germline V gene data show CDR1 as SGDLS and CDR2 as YYNGEE. This CDR3 region has 15 residues. After removal of 3 bases from V and 3 bases from J, the junction contained 3 bases not matched to a gene. Listed TCR primers and previously described methods were used for bulk TCR libraries. A single record per CDR3 protein comes from TCRdb applying MiXCR to the PCR reads. The data show a few hundred thousand distinct CDR3 sequences, over 20% seen once. The source of this sequence is a human donor in good health. Some libraries in this study had Jurkat cell RNA spiked in. The chain has TRBV9 and TRBJ2-6; 7 positions match TRBD1. Sequencing input: naive CD8+ T cells from blood, with Jurkat cell RNA spiked in. Subset defined: FACS-sorted CD8+CD4-CCR7+CD45RA+ naive T cells. CDR3 nucleotide sequence: TGTGCCAGCAGCGCAGGGACAGATGGGGCCAACGTCCTGACTTTC. Translating it yields CASSAGTDGANVLTF.